These T cell receptor beta chains were read from a single sample in a study of blood T cell repertoires in COVID-19. Produced via immunoSEQ multiplex PCR; TCRdb's table is partial and in-frame only. The sample holds 250,000 or so clones; approximately 85% are singletons and the top ten take 5% to 7.5%. Sequencing was carried out using PBMCs or T cells enriched from blood (not recorded which). Source of these receptors: a woman in her fifties or sixties who had been exposed to COVID-19. The CDR3 runs from the conserved cysteine through the conserved F or W. A D gene is named only where the DNA matches it firmly. Clone size is stated in some rows and not others, as once, few, many or a class when expanded.

clone_size	v_call	d_call	j_call	cdr3_aa	cdr3_nt
NA	TRBV27	NA	TRBJ2-5	CASSSGYQETQYF	TGTGCCAGCAGCTCAGGGTACCAAGAGACCCAGTACTTC
NA	TRBV7-2	TRBD2	TRBJ2-3	CASSGLAGSTDTQYF	TGTGCCAGCAGCGGGCTAGCGGGGAGCACAGATACGCAGTATTTT
NA	TRBV5-4	NA	TRBJ2-7	CASSSGGSYEQYF	TGTGCCAGCAGCTCCGGCGGTTCCTACGAGCAGTACTTC
NA	TRBV5-1	NA	TRBJ2-3	CASSPGGSLASDTQYF	TGCGCCAGCAGCCCCGGTGGCAGTCTAGCGAGCGATACGCAGTATTTT
NA	TRBV11-1	NA	TRBJ2-2	CASSTGPWAPGELFF	TGTGCCAGCTCGACAGGTCCCTGGGCACCCGGGGAGCTGTTTTTT
NA	TRBV7-2	TRBD2	TRBJ2-3	CASSKRTSGGQKGDTQYF	TGTGCCAGCAGCAAGAGGACTAGCGGGGGACAAAAAGGAGATACGCAGTATTTT
once	TRBV9	TRBD2	TRBJ2-5	CASSPGGYLETQYF	TGTGCCAGCAGCCCGGGGGGATATCTCGAGACCCAGTACTTC
NA	TRBV6-1	NA	TRBJ1-5	CASSVGAGRSSQPQHF	TGTGCCAGCAGTGTTGGTGCAGGGCGGAGCAGTCAGCCCCAGCATTTT
many	TRBV29-1	TRBD2	TRBJ2-2	CSVAGGLAGKAGELFF	TGCAGCGTGGCGGGTGGACTAGCGGGGAAAGCCGGGGAGCTGTTTTTT
NA	TRBV3-1/TRBV3-2	NA	TRBJ1-4	CASSPRGEKLFF	TGTGCCAGCAGCCCGCGAGGGGAAAAACTGTTTTTT
NA	TRBV5-1	NA	TRBJ1-2	CASSSSGGYGYTF	TGCGCCAGCAGCTCCTCAGGTGGATATGGCTACACCTTC
few	TRBV28	NA	TRBJ1-1	CASSFISGLMNTEAFF	TGTGCCAGCAGTTTTATCTCAGGGCTCATGAACACTGAAGCTTTCTTT
few	TRBV20-1	NA	TRBJ2-7	CSARGGREGSEQYF	TGCAGTGCTCGTGGGGGCAGGGAGGGCTCGGAGCAGTACTTC
NA	TRBV6-2/TRBV6-3	NA	TRBJ1-2	CASSRAGDYGYTF	TGTGCCAGCAGTAGAGCGGGCGACTATGGCTACACCTTC
NA	TRBV4-1	NA	TRBJ2-5	CASRITVGGRETQYF	TGCGCCAGCAGAATTACGGTCGGGGGGCGAGAGACCCAGTACTTC
NA	TRBV7-2	NA	TRBJ2-2	CASSYGPNTGELFF	TGTGCCAGCAGCTACGGTCCGAACACCGGGGAGCTGTTTTTT
NA	TRBV7-6	NA	TRBJ2-7	CASSLARRTGLYEQYF	TGTGCCAGCAGCTTAGCGCGAAGAACAGGGCTCTACGAGCAGTACTTC
NA	TRBV28	NA	TRBJ1-6	CASSLRTENSPLHF	TGTGCCAGCAGTTTGCGGACAGAAAATTCACCCCTCCACTTT
NA	TRBV2	TRBD1	TRBJ1-1	CASSDRQGAMNTEAFF	TGTGCCAGCAGTGACAGACAGGGGGCCATGAACACTGAAGCTTTCTTT
NA	TRBV6-2/TRBV6-3	NA	TRBJ1-1	CASSSRGGTEAFF	TGTGCCAGCAGTTCTCGGGGGGGGACTGAAGCTTTCTTT
once	TRBV3-1/TRBV3-2	NA	TRBJ1-2	CASSQGEGTGGGYTF	TGTGCCAGCAGCCAAGGGGAGGGAACGGGAGGAGGCTACACCTTC
NA	TRBV5-1	TRBD2	TRBJ2-1	CASSLVAGDYNEQFF	TGCGCCAGCAGCTTGGTAGCGGGGGACTACAATGAGCAGTTCTTC
NA	TRBV11-2	NA	TRBJ1-2	CASSRGQGSGYTF	TGTGCCAGCAGCCGCGGGCAAGGCAGTGGCTACACCTTC
NA	TRBV7-9	TRBD1	TRBJ1-1	CASSLGQGQGSTEAFF	TGTGCCAGCAGCTTAGGGCAGGGACAGGGAAGCACTGAAGCTTTCTTT